The source of this T cell receptor beta chain is a study of blood T cells in healthy people across ages. Overall study: Template switching picked up about one barcoded beta molecule for each two T cells.

Every donor provided 9.5 to 10 milliliters of peripheral blood. With a J-beta primer mix and a sample-barcoded 5' primer, a second PCR ran about 7 to 12 cycles. One entry per CDR3 protein, called by TCRdb with MiXCR from the 5' RACE reads. This sample carries fewer than 700,000 distinct CDR3 sequences, around 50% of them seen once, and the ten largest clones take under 30%. Details on this clonotype: A read error may account for a junction end that differs from germline.

The TCR was taken from an older man in good health. Material: blood.

The CDR3: CATGTDSSGYTF. The CDR3 bases are TGCGCCACTGGGACAGATTCGAGTGGCTACACCTTC. The rearrangement links TRBV2 to TRBJ1-2, with 7 bases lining up with TRBD1. The CDR3 totals 12 residues. Germline V gene data show CDR1 as SNHLY and CDR2 as FYNNEI. Full variable domain (outside the CDR3, taken from reference TRBV2 and TRBJ1-2): EPEVTQTPSHQVTQMGQEVILRCVPISNHLYFYWYRQILGQKVEFLVSFYNNEISEKSEIFDDQFSVERPDGSNFTLKIRSTKLEDSAMYFCATGTDSSGYTFGSGTRLTVV.